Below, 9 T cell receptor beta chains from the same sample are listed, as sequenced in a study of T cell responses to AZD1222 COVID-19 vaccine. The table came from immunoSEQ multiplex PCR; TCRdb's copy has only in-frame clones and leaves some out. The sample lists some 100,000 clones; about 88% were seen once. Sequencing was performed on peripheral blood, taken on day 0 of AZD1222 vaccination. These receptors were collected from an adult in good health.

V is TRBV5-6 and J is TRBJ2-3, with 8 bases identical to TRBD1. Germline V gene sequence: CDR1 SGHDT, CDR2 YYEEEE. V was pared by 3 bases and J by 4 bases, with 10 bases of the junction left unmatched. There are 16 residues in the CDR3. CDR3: CASSWRTGWAADTQYF. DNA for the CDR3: TGTGCCAGCAGCTGGCGGACAGGGTGGGCTGCAGATACGCAGTATTTT. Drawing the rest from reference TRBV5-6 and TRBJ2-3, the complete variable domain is DAGVTQSPTHLIKTRGQQVTLRCSPKSGHDTVSWYQQALGQGPQFIFQYYEEEERQRGNFPDRFSGHQFPNYSSELNVNALLLGDSALYLCASSWRTGWAADTQYFGPGTRLTVL.

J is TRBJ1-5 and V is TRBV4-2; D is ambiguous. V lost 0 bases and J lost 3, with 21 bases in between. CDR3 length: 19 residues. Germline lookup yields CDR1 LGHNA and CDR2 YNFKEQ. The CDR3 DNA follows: TGTGCCAGCAGCCAAGAACCGGCTGCCTTTTCGCAGACCAATCAGCCCCAGCATTTT. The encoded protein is CASSQEPAAFSQTNQPQHF.

Here the CDR3 reads CASSVVPVSTETQYF. Here the CDR3 DNA reads TGTGCCAGCAGCGTAGTTCCAGTCTCGACAGAGACCCAGTACTTC. The rearrangement links TRBV9 to TRBJ2-5; D not resolved. Germline V gene sequence: CDR1 SGDLS, CDR2 YYNGEE. This CDR3 spans 15 amino acids. Trimming shortened V by 0 bases and J by 4 bases, and 13 bases separated the two germline ends. Combining the CDR3 with reference TRBV9 and TRBJ2-5 gives the whole variable domain DSGVTQTPKHLITATGQRVTLRCSPRSGDLSVYWYQQSLDQGLQFLIQYYNGEERAKGNILERFSAQQFPDLHSELNLSSLELGDSALYFCASSVVPVSTETQYFGPGTRLLVL.

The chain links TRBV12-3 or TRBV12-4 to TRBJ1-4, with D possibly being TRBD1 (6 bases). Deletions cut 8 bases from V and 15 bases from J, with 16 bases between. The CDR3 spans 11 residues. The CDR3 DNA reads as TGTGCCAGCCAAGGGGGACCGACGGTGTTTTTT. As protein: CASQGGPTVFF.

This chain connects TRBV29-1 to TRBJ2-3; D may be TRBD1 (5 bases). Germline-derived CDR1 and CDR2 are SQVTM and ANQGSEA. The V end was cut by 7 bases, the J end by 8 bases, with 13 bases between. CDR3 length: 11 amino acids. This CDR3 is CSAATASTQYF. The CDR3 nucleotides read TGCAGCGCTGCGACAGCCAGTACGCAGTATTTT.

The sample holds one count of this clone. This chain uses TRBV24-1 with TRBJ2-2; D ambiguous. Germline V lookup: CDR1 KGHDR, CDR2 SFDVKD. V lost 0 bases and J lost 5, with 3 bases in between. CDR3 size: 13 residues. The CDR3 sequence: CATSDLWTGELFF. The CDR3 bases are TGTGCCACCAGTGATTTGTGGACCGGGGAGCTGTTTTTT.

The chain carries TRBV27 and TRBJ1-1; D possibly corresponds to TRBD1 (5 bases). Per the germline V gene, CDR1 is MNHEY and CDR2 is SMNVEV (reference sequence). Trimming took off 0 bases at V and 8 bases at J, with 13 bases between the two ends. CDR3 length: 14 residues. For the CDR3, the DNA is TGTGCCAGCAGTTTATCCGACGTAAGGGGAGAAGCTTTCTTT. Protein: CASSLSDVRGEAFF.

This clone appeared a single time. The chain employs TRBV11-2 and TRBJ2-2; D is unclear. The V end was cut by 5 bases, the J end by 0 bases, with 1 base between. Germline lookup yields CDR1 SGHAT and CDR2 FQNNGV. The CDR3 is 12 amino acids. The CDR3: CASSPNTGELFF. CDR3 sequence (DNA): TGTGCCAGCAGCCCGAACACCGGGGAGCTGTTTTTT. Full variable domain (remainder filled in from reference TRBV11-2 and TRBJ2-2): EAGVAQSPRYKIIEKRQSVAFWCNPISGHATLYWYQQILGQGPKLLIQFQNNGVVDDSQLPKDRFSAERLKGVDSTLKIQPAKLEDSAVYLCASSPNTGELFFGEGSRLTVL.

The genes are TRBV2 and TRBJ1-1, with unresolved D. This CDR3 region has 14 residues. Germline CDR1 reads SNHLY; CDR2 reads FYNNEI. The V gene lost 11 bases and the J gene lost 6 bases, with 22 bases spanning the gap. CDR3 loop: CAGKLGLLDAEAFF. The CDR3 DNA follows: TGTGCCGGGAAACTAGGACTCCTCGACGCTGAAGCTTTCTTT. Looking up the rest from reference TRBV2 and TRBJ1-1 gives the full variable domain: EPEVTQTPSHQVTQMGQEVILRCVPISNHLYFYWYRQILGQKVEFLVSFYNNEISEKSEIFDDQFSVERPDGSNFTLKIRSTKLEDSAMYFCAGKLGLLDAEAFFGQGTRLTVV.